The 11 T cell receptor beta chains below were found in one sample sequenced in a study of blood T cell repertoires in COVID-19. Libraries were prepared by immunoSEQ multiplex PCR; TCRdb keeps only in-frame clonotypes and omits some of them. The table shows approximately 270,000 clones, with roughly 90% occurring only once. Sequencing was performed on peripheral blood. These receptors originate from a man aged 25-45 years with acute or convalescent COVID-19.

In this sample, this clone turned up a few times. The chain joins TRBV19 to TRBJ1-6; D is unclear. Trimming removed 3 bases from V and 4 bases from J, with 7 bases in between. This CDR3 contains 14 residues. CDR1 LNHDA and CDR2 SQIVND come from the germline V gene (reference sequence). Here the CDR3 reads CASSIGEYNSPLHF. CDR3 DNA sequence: TGTGCCAGTAGTATCGGGGAGTATAATTCACCCCTCCACTTT.

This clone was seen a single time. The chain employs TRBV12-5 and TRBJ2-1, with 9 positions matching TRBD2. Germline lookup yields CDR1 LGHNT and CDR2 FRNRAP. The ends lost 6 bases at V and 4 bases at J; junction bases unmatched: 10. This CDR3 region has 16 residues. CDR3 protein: CASGPPGTSLYNEQFF. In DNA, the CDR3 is TGTGCTAGTGGCCCTCCCGGGACTAGCCTATACAATGAGCAGTTCTTC.

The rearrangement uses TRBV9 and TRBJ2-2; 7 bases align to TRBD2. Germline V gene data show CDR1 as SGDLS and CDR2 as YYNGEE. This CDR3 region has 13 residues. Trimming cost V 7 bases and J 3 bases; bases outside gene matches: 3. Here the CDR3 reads CASLGRDTGELFF. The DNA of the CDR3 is TGTGCCAGCCTGGGGAGGGACACCGGGGAGCTGTTTTTT.

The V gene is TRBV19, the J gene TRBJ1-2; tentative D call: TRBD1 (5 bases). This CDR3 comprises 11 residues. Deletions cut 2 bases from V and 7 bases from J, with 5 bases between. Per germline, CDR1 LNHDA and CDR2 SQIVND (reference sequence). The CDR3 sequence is CASSIRGGYTF. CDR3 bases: TGTGCCAGTAGTATAAGGGGTGGCTACACCTTC.

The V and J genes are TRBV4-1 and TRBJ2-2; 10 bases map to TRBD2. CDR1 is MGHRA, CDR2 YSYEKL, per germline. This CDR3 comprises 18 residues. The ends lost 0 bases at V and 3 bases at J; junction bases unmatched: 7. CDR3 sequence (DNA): TGCGCCAGCAGCCAAGATCCCCTAGCGGGGGTTTACACCGGGGAGCTGTTTTTT. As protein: CASSQDPLAGVYTGELFF.

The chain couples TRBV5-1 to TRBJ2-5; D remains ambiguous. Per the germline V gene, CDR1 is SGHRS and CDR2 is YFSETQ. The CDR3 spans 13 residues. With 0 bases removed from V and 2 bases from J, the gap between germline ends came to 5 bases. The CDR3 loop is CASSLVIQETQYF. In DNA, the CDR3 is TGCGCCAGCAGCTTGGTTATACAAGAGACCCAGTACTTC.

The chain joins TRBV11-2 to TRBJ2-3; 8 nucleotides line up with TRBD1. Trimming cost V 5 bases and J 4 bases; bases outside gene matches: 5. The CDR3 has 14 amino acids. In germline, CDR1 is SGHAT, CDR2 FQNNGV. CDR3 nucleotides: TGTGCCAGCAGCCAGGACAGGGTTTCAGATACGCAGTATTTT. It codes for CASSQDRVSDTQYF.

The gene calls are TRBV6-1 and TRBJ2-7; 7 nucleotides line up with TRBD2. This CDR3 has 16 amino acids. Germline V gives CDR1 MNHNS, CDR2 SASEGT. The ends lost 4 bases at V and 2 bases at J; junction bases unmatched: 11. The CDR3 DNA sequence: TGTGCCAGCAGTGGCTCGGGGAGGGTTAACCCCTACGAGCAGTACTTC. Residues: CASSGSGRVNPYEQYF.

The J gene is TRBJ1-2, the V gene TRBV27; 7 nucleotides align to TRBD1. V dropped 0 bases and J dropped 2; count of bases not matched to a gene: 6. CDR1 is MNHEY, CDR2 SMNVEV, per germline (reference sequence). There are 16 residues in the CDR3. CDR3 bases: TGTGCCAGCAGTTTATCCCAAGGGGGCTTCAACTATGGCTACACCTTC. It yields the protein CASSLSQGGFNYGYTF.

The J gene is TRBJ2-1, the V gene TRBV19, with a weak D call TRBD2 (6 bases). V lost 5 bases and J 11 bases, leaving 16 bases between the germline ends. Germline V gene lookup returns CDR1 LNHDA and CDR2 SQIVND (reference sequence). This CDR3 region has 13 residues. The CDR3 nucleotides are TGTGCCAGTAGTTTTGGCGGGGTAGTTAAGCAGTTCTTC. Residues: CASSFGGVVKQFF.

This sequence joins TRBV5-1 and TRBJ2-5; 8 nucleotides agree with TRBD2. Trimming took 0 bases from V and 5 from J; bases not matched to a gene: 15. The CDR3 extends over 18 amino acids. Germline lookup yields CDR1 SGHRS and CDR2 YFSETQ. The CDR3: CASSLETSVRRRGETQYF. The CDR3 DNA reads TGCGCCAGCAGCTTGGAGACTAGCGTTCGAAGAAGGGGGGAGACCCAGTACTTC.